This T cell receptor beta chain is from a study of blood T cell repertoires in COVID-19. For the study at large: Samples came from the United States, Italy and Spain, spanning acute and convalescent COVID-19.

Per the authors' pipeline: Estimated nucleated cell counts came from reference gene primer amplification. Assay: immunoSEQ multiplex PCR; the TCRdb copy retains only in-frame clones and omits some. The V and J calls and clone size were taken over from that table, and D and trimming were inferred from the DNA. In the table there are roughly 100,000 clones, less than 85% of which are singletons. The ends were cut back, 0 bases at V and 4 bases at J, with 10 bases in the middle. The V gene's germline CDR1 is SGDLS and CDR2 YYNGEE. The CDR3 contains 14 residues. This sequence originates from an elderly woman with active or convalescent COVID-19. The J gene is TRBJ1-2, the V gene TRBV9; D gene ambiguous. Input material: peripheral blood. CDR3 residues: CASSVGTALYGYTF. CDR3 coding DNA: TGTGCCAGCAGCGTAGGAACAGCTCTCTATGGCTACACCTTC.